The 9 T cell receptor beta chains reported below all come from one sample, sequenced in a study of regulatory T cells in long-lasting Graves disease. Arm-PCR of CDR3 regions and iRepertoire HTBI primers were the basis on which TCR beta libraries were built. TCRdb processed the multiplex PCR reads anew with MiXCR; each CDR3 protein has one entry. The sample holds 550,000 to 650,000 distinct CDR3 sequences, roughly 15% seen once. Time point given: newly diagnosed GD, antithyroid drugs for less than 3 months. Making the TCR library involved RNA that had been extracted from PBMCs. These data were likewise used in another study, on T cells in Graves' hyperthyroidism and ophthalmopathy.

Sample: peripheral blood mononuclear cells (PBMCs), taken at new diagnosis, from a patient treated with antithyroid drugs. These receptors all stem from a man between 18 and 29 years old with Graves disease.

This clonotype was counted ten times or more. The chain has TRBV7-2 and TRBJ2-1; the match to TRBD2 covers 9 bases. V shed 1 base, J shed 10 bases, and the junction held 11 bases outside the gene matches. This CDR3 has 16 amino acids. Germline V CDR1 and CDR2: SGHTA, FQGNSA. The CDR3 nucleotides are TGTGCCAGCAGCTTAGAACCTAGCGGGAACCCAGGGGAGCAGTTCTTC. As protein: CASSLEPSGNPGEQFF.

A note on this clonotype: A much bigger clone sits one base away, suggesting this may be a read error. The chain uses TRBV6-4 and TRBJ2-7; 9 bases align to TRBD2. From germline, CDR1 is MRHNA and CDR2 SNTAGT. The CDR3 totals 15 residues. The CDR3 DNA reads as TGTGCCAGCAGTTACCCTTTAGCGGGAGTTGGTGAGCGGTACTTC. This gives the protein CASSYPLAGVGERYF.

Ten or more counts support this clonotype. This chain connects TRBV20-1 to TRBJ2-7; 7 bases are shared with TRBD2. After removal of 1 base from V and 7 bases from J, the junction contained 7 bases not matched to a gene. The CDR3 spans 13 residues. Looked up from germline, CDR1 is DFQATT and CDR2 is SNEGSKA (reference sequence). The CDR3 bases are TGCAGTGCTAGAGGGGGGGGGTTGAGGGAGCAGTACTTC. Amino acids: CSARGGGLREQYF.

Details on this clonotype: This may be a read error, as it is one base from a much larger clone. The V call is TRBV11-2, the J call TRBJ2-2, with D maybe TRBD2 (5 bases). V was trimmed by 6 bases and J by 1 base, leaving 12 bases between them. The CDR3 runs to 15 residues. The germline CDR1 and CDR2 sequences are SGHAT and FQNNGV. DNA of the CDR3: TGTGCCAGCAGTTGCGGGTGGGTGAACACCGGGGAGCTGTTTTTT. Residues: CASSCGWVNTGELFF.

The table lists this clonotype with many counts. V usage is TRBV28 and J usage is TRBJ2-4; D not certain. CDR1 and CDR2 from the germline V gene are MDHEN and SYDVKM. V was cut by 6 bases and J by 6 bases, with 15 bases left in between. The CDR3 is 14 residues long. The CDR3 coding sequence is TGTGCCAGCAGCCCTTCGCATGCCCCAAACATTCAGTACTTC. Translating gives CASSPSHAPNIQYF.

As for this clonotype: A much bigger clone sits one base away, suggesting this may be a read error. Since no conserved phenylalanine or tryptophan closes the CDR3, a read error is the likely cause. The chain recombines TRBV5-1 with TRBJ2-7; no firm D call. Trimming cost V 3 bases and J 5 bases, with 12 bases left between them. CDR1 and CDR2 from the germline V gene are SGHRS and YFSETQ. The CDR3 sequence is 13 residues long. DNA of the CDR3: TGCGCCAGCAGCTCGGAGAGATCGGACGAGCAGTACCTC. Protein: CASSSERSDEQYL.

The chain recombines TRBV18 with TRBJ2-7; D might be TRBD1 (5 bases). CDR1 is KGHSH, CDR2 LQKENI, per germline. The CDR3 consists of 18 residues. The V end was cut by 3 bases, the J end by 5 bases, with 26 bases between. Written as DNA, the CDR3 is TGTGCCAGCTCACCCACGTTCAAACAGGTACCTTGGGGTGACGAGCAGTACTTC. Its translation: CASSPTFKQVPWGDEQYF.

This clonotype was found a few times. This chain connects TRBV5-5 to TRBJ2-1; 10 nucleotides agree with TRBD2. This CDR3 is 17 amino acids long. Germline CDR1 SGHKS, CDR2 YYEKEE (reference sequence). Trimming cost V 1 base and J 8 bases; bases outside gene matches: 12. In nucleotides, the CDR3 is TGTGCCAGCAGCTTGAGCAGCGGGAGGGCCATGGTGTATGAGCAGTTCTTC. Translating gives CASSLSSGRAMVYEQFF.

This clonotype is medium-sized (0.01 to 0.1%). J is TRBJ2-5 and V is TRBV11-2; the D gene is possibly TRBD1 (5 bases). The V end lost 1 base, the J end lost 2 bases, and 5 bases lay between the germline ends. The germline gives CDR1 SGHAT, CDR2 FQNNGV. This CDR3 spans 13 amino acids. The CDR3 nucleotides are TGTGCCAGCAGCTTAGGGACACAAGAGACCCAGTACTTC. As protein: CASSLGTQETQYF.